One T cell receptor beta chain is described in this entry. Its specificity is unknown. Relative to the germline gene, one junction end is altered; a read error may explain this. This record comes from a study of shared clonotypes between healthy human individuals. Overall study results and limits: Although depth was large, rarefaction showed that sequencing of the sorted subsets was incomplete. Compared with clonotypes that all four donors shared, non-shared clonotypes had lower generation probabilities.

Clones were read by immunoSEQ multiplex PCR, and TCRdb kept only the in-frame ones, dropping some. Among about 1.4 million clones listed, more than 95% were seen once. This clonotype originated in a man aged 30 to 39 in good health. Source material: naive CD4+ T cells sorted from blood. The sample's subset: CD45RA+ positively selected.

CDR3 coding DNA: TGTGCCACCAGCTACGGCTCGACGTGGCAAGTGACCCAGTACTTC. Its protein product is CATSYGSTWQVTQYF. The V call is TRBV15, the J call TRBJ2-5; D unresolved. This CDR3 has 15 amino acids. Germline assignment: CDR1 LNHNV and CDR2 YYDKDF (reference sequence).